Listed below are T cell receptor beta chains from one sample, sequenced in a study of blood T cell repertoires in COVID-19. Clones were read by immunoSEQ multiplex PCR, and TCRdb kept only the in-frame ones, dropping some. This table has around 100,000 clones, approximately 92% appearing once. Material: peripheral blood. The receptors originated from a man aged 45-65 years with active COVID-19. CDR3s include the opening cysteine and the closing phenylalanine or tryptophan. The order of the fields is CDR3 DNA, CDR3 protein, clone size, V gene, D gene, CDR3 length, J gene. The D gene is left open where the match is weak. Rows may omit the clone size; those that give it use once, few, many or a size class.

cdr3_nt: TGTGCCAGCAGCGTTCTAGCGGCGAGCACAGATACGCAGTATTTT; cdr3_aa: CASSVLAASTDTQYF; clone_size: NA; v_call: TRBV9; d_call: TRBD2; cdr3_length: 15; j_call: TRBJ2-3
cdr3_nt: TGCGCCAGCAGCTTGACGGCCGGGAGCTCCTACAATGAGCAGTTCTTC; cdr3_aa: CASSLTAGSSYNEQFF; clone_size: NA; v_call: TRBV5-1; d_call: NA; cdr3_length: 16; j_call: TRBJ2-1
cdr3_nt: TGTGCCAGCAGCCCTATCCACCTAGCAGGTGCGGAGCTGTTTTTT; cdr3_aa: CASSPIHLAGAELFF; clone_size: NA; v_call: TRBV7-2; d_call: NA; cdr3_length: 15; j_call: TRBJ2-2
cdr3_nt: TGTGCCACCAGTAAACTAGCGGGAGTTGCGAACACCGGGGAGCTGTTTTTT; cdr3_aa: CATSKLAGVANTGELFF; clone_size: NA; v_call: TRBV24-1; d_call: TRBD2; cdr3_length: 17; j_call: TRBJ2-2
cdr3_nt: TGTGCCAGCAGTGAATACATGGGACCGGAGGGCGAGCAGTACTTC; cdr3_aa: CASSEYMGPEGEQYF; clone_size: NA; v_call: TRBV6-1; d_call: NA; cdr3_length: 15; j_call: TRBJ2-7
cdr3_nt: TGTGCCAGCACGAAAGAAGGGGTCGGGGAGCTGTTTTTT; cdr3_aa: CASTKEGVGELFF; clone_size: NA; v_call: TRBV9; d_call: NA; cdr3_length: 13; j_call: TRBJ2-2
cdr3_nt: TGTGCCAGCAGTTACGGACTAGCGGGCTTGGAGACCCAGTACTTC; cdr3_aa: CASSYGLAGLETQYF; clone_size: NA; v_call: TRBV7-9; d_call: TRBD2; cdr3_length: 15; j_call: TRBJ2-5
cdr3_nt: TGTGCCAGCAGCCCTGTCACTGAAGCTTTCTTT; cdr3_aa: CASSPVTEAFF; clone_size: NA; v_call: TRBV7-9; d_call: NA; cdr3_length: 11; j_call: TRBJ1-1
cdr3_nt: TGTGCCAGCAGCCCCGCCGGGCTAGCGGGAGGCGCCGGGGAGCTGTTTTTT; cdr3_aa: CASSPAGLAGGAGELFF; clone_size: NA; v_call: TRBV4-2; d_call: TRBD2; cdr3_length: 17; j_call: TRBJ2-2
cdr3_nt: TGCAGTGCTAGTGCGCGGGAAACAGCAGATACGCAGTATTTT; cdr3_aa: CSASARETADTQYF; clone_size: NA; v_call: TRBV20-1; d_call: NA; cdr3_length: 14; j_call: TRBJ2-3
cdr3_nt: TGTGCCAGCAGCCCTGGGACTAGCGGGATTGAGCAGTTCTTC; cdr3_aa: CASSPGTSGIEQFF; clone_size: NA; v_call: TRBV7-9; d_call: TRBD2; cdr3_length: 14; j_call: TRBJ2-1
cdr3_nt: TGCGCCAGCAGCTTGGAGGTCAGGGAGGAAACTGAAGCTTTCTTT; cdr3_aa: CASSLEVREETEAFF; clone_size: NA; v_call: TRBV5-1; d_call: NA; cdr3_length: 15; j_call: TRBJ1-1
cdr3_nt: TGTGCCAGCAGTTCCAGGACTAGCCGGGAGACCCAGTACTTC; cdr3_aa: CASSSRTSRETQYF; clone_size: NA; v_call: TRBV27; d_call: TRBD2; cdr3_length: 14; j_call: TRBJ2-5
cdr3_nt: TGTGCCAGCAGTTACTCGCCGGACAGGACTGAGCCCCAGCATTTT; cdr3_aa: CASSYSPDRTEPQHF; clone_size: NA; v_call: TRBV6-5; d_call: TRBD1; cdr3_length: 15; j_call: TRBJ1-5
cdr3_nt: TGTGCCAGCAGTATAGGACGGCGGACAGCTAATCAAGAGACCCAGTACTTC; cdr3_aa: CASSIGRRTANQETQYF; clone_size: NA; v_call: TRBV6-2/TRBV6-3; d_call: NA; cdr3_length: 17; j_call: TRBJ2-5
cdr3_nt: TGTGCCAGCAGCTCCGGACAGGAATGGGAGACCCAGTACTTC; cdr3_aa: CASSSGQEWETQYF; clone_size: NA; v_call: TRBV5-5; d_call: TRBD1; cdr3_length: 14; j_call: TRBJ2-5
cdr3_nt: TGTGCCAGCTCACCTGCAGGACAGGGAGGGAATAGGCAGTACTTC; cdr3_aa: CASSPAGQGGNRQYF; clone_size: once; v_call: TRBV18; d_call: NA; cdr3_length: 15; j_call: TRBJ2-7
cdr3_nt: TGTGCCAGCAGTTACATCGAGACAGATACGCAGTATTTT; cdr3_aa: CASSYIETDTQYF; clone_size: once; v_call: TRBV6-6; d_call: NA; cdr3_length: 13; j_call: TRBJ2-3
cdr3_nt: TGTGCCAGCAGCCCGGGACTCACAAGGGAGACCCAGTACTTC; cdr3_aa: CASSPGLTRETQYF; clone_size: NA; v_call: TRBV13; d_call: NA; cdr3_length: 14; j_call: TRBJ2-5
cdr3_nt: TGTGCCAGTAGTAAAACGGGAGTTGAAGAGACCCAGTACTTC; cdr3_aa: CASSKTGVEETQYF; clone_size: NA; v_call: TRBV19; d_call: NA; cdr3_length: 14; j_call: TRBJ2-5
cdr3_nt: TGCAGTGCTAGTACCCGCGGGACTAGCGTATCAGATACGCAGTATTTT; cdr3_aa: CSASTRGTSVSDTQYF; clone_size: NA; v_call: TRBV20-1; d_call: TRBD2; cdr3_length: 16; j_call: TRBJ2-3
cdr3_nt: TGTGCCAGCGCCGGGGGGGATCAGCCCCAGCATTTT; cdr3_aa: CASAGGDQPQHF; clone_size: NA; v_call: TRBV2; d_call: NA; cdr3_length: 12; j_call: TRBJ1-5
cdr3_nt: TGTGCCAGCAGTTTAGAGGGCCCTCAGCCCCAGCATTTT; cdr3_aa: CASSLEGPQPQHF; clone_size: NA; v_call: TRBV28; d_call: NA; cdr3_length: 13; j_call: TRBJ1-5
cdr3_nt: TGTGCCAGCAGCCTCGGCCCGGGGCTAGCGGGAGACACCGGGGAGCTGTTTTTT; cdr3_aa: CASSLGPGLAGDTGELFF; clone_size: NA; v_call: TRBV7-6; d_call: TRBD2; cdr3_length: 18; j_call: TRBJ2-2
cdr3_nt: TGTGCCAGCTCACCCGGTGGACAGGGTGAGAAACTGTTTTTT; cdr3_aa: CASSPGGQGEKLFF; clone_size: once; v_call: TRBV18; d_call: TRBD1; cdr3_length: 14; j_call: TRBJ1-4
cdr3_nt: TGTGCCAGCATAGACAGGGGAACTCTGGGAAACACCATATATTTT; cdr3_aa: CASIDRGTLGNTIYF; clone_size: NA; v_call: TRBV28; d_call: TRBD1; cdr3_length: 15; j_call: TRBJ1-3
cdr3_nt: TGCGCCAGCAGCTTGCAAGGGGCTGAAGCTTTCTTT; cdr3_aa: CASSLQGAEAFF; clone_size: NA; v_call: TRBV5-1; d_call: NA; cdr3_length: 12; j_call: TRBJ1-1
cdr3_nt: TGTGCCAGCAGTCCCCTTTATAAGGGGGTATACAATGAGCAGTTCTTC; cdr3_aa: CASSPLYKGVYNEQFF; clone_size: NA; v_call: TRBV6-2/TRBV6-3; d_call: NA; cdr3_length: 16; j_call: TRBJ2-1
cdr3_nt: TGTGCCTGGAGTGTAGGGGACAGGGTTAATTCACCCCTCCACTTT; cdr3_aa: CAWSVGDRVNSPLHF; clone_size: NA; v_call: TRBV30; d_call: TRBD1; cdr3_length: 15; j_call: TRBJ1-6
cdr3_nt: TGTGCCATCAGTGAGTCGCAGGGTTACGACTATGGCTACACCTTC; cdr3_aa: CAISESQGYDYGYTF; clone_size: NA; v_call: TRBV10-3; d_call: NA; cdr3_length: 15; j_call: TRBJ1-2
cdr3_nt: TGTGCCAGCAGTTTCCTCAGCGGGAGGGTTTCAGATACGCAGTATTTT; cdr3_aa: CASSFLSGRVSDTQYF; clone_size: NA; v_call: TRBV27; d_call: TRBD2; cdr3_length: 16; j_call: TRBJ2-3
cdr3_nt: TGTGCCAGCAGTGAAGCCGAGACTCCCGACAATGAGCAGTTCTTC; cdr3_aa: CASSEAETPDNEQFF; clone_size: NA; v_call: TRBV2; d_call: NA; cdr3_length: 15; j_call: TRBJ2-1
cdr3_nt: TGCAGTGCTAGTACAGGAACAACCTACGAGCAGTACTTC; cdr3_aa: CSASTGTTYEQYF; clone_size: NA; v_call: TRBV20-1; d_call: NA; cdr3_length: 13; j_call: TRBJ2-7
cdr3_nt: TGCGCCAGCAGCCCGTGGGCAGGCCTCATGAACACTGAAGCTTTCTTT; cdr3_aa: CASSPWAGLMNTEAFF; clone_size: NA; v_call: TRBV4-1; d_call: NA; cdr3_length: 16; j_call: TRBJ1-1
cdr3_nt: TGTGCCAGCAGCCGAGCCCCGGGACAGGGTTTCACTGAAGCTTTCTTT; cdr3_aa: CASSRAPGQGFTEAFF; clone_size: NA; v_call: TRBV3-1/TRBV3-2; d_call: TRBD1; cdr3_length: 16; j_call: TRBJ1-1
cdr3_nt: TGTGCCATCAGACCAACCGACGGGAGCTCCTACGAGCAGTACTTC; cdr3_aa: CAIRPTDGSSYEQYF; clone_size: NA; v_call: TRBV10-3; d_call: NA; cdr3_length: 15; j_call: TRBJ2-7
cdr3_nt: TGTGCCTGTCAGGGGGCTGGGGCCAACGTCCTGACTTTC; cdr3_aa: CACQGAGANVLTF; clone_size: NA; v_call: TRBV30; d_call: TRBD1; cdr3_length: 13; j_call: TRBJ2-6
cdr3_nt: TGTGCCAGCAGTTACGAAGCGGGCTCCTACAATGAGCAGTTCTTC; cdr3_aa: CASSYEAGSYNEQFF; clone_size: NA; v_call: TRBV6-6; d_call: NA; cdr3_length: 15; j_call: TRBJ2-1
cdr3_nt: TGTGCCAGTAGTATAGCCCAAGGGAGTAACTATGGCTACACCTTC; cdr3_aa: CASSIAQGSNYGYTF; clone_size: NA; v_call: TRBV19; d_call: NA; cdr3_length: 15; j_call: TRBJ1-2
cdr3_nt: TGCAGTGGTACGGGGGGCGGTACCCAGTACTTC; cdr3_aa: CSGTGGGTQYF; clone_size: NA; v_call: TRBV20-1; d_call: NA; cdr3_length: 11; j_call: TRBJ2-5